The present entry profiles one T cell receptor (beta chain) with its context. The antigen remains undetermined. This record belongs to a study of identical twins. Study results and limitations: Out-of-frame alpha sequences shared between twins exhibited an excess of low generation probability. Cord blood beta clonotypes that were abundant carried fewer insertions, and memory repertoires showed no such trend. Conclusions were drawn cross-sectionally by statistical analysis, without following the same donors.

CDR1 and CDR2 from the germline V gene are MNHEY and SMNVEV (reference sequence). This CDR3 contains 14 residues. Trimming pared 5 bases from V and 5 bases from J, leaving 12 bases between. TCRdb independently ran MiXCR on the 5' RACE reads; one entry per CDR3 protein. The repertoire has about 240,000 distinct CDR3 sequences, 10% to 13% of them found once; the top ten carry 10%. The sample was memory T cells sorted from blood. This sequence originates from a man aged 50 to 59 in good health. The chain combines TRBV27 with TRBJ2-2; D is undetermined. The CDR3, as DNA: TGTGCCAGCAGTCATGGGTTTTATACCGGGGAGCTGTTTTTT. Amino acids: CASSHGFYTGELFF.